These T cell receptor beta chains were read from a single sample in a study of blood T cell repertoires in COVID-19. Some clones are missing from TCRdb's copy, which holds only in-frame ones; the method was immunoSEQ multiplex PCR. Of 60,000 to 75,000 clones listed, over 75% are singletons. Source material: peripheral blood. Receptors originate from a man between 45 and 60 years old with active COVID-19. Both conserved end residues are part of each CDR3. Fields, in order: clone size, V gene, D gene, J gene, CDR3 DNA, CDR3 protein. The D gene is left open where the match is weak. Size values are once, few and many counts, or a class for expanded clones, and some rows have none.

>.|TRBV29-1|.|TRBJ1-5
TGCAGCGTTGGGTTCGCCGGATCAGGAAATCAGCCCCAGCATTTT
CSVGFAGSGNQPQHF
>.|TRBV5-1|TRBD2|TRBJ2-7
TGCGCCAGCAGCCCGACTAGCGGGAACTCCTACGAGCAGTACTTC
CASSPTSGNSYEQYF
>.|TRBV5-1|.|TRBJ2-7
TGCGCCAGCAGCCCTTGGGGCGGCGACGCCTACGAGCAGTACTTC
CASSPWGGDAYEQYF
>.|TRBV19|.|TRBJ1-1
TGTGCCAGTAGTATGGGTGGAGGAGGCACTGAAGCTTTCTTT
CASSMGGGGTEAFF
>.|TRBV5-4|.|TRBJ1-1
TGTGCCAGCAGCCCAGGTCGCGCGTTTTCCATGAACACTGAAGCTTTCTTT
CASSPGRAFSMNTEAFF
>.|TRBV5-5|TRBD2|TRBJ2-3
TGTGCCAGCAGCTTGGAAGGACTAGGTTTAGATACGCAGTATTTT
CASSLEGLGLDTQYF
>.|TRBV6-2/TRBV6-3|TRBD1|TRBJ1-2
TGTGCCAGCAGTTATCCGGGACAGAGCTATGGCTACACCTTC
CASSYPGQSYGYTF
>.|TRBV5-8|TRBD2|TRBJ2-5
TGTGCCAGCAGCCCTCAGCGGGGGGGGGAGACCCAGTACTTC
CASSPQRGGETQYF
>.|TRBV11-2|.|TRBJ2-5
TGTGCCAGCAGCTTACTAAGCCTTCGTCAAGAGACCCAGTACTTC
CASSLLSLRQETQYF
>.|TRBV27|.|TRBJ1-3
TGTGCCAGCAGCGGTGGACAGTCAAACACCATATATTTT
CASSGGQSNTIYF
>.|TRBV19|TRBD1|TRBJ1-1
TGTGCCAGTGTCAAGGGGCGGGAACAGGGGATCACTGAAGCTTTCTTT
CASVKGREQGITEAFF
>few|TRBV11-3|.|TRBJ2-7
TGTGCCAGCAGCTTAACCCTCGGGTACGAGCAGTACTTC
CASSLTLGYEQYF
>.|TRBV6-2/TRBV6-3|TRBD1|TRBJ2-7
TGTGCCAGCAGTCCCGACAGGGGGCGATACGAGCAGTACTTC
CASSPDRGRYEQYF
>.|TRBV5-5|TRBD1|TRBJ2-7
TGTGCCAGCAGCTCCAAGCGGACAGGGGGCTTTTACGAGCAGTACTTC
CASSSKRTGGFYEQYF
>.|TRBV18|.|TRBJ1-1
TGTGCCAGCTCACCTGGGGGGGATCGGGCTTTCTTT
CASSPGGDRAFF
>few|TRBV5-8|.|TRBJ2-7
TGTGCCAGCAGCGAGGGCGGCCGTACCTACGAGCAGTACTTC
CASSEGGRTYEQYF
>once|TRBV3-1/TRBV3-2|.|TRBJ2-1
TGTGCCAGCAGCCGACGGACGGGCAGGGATCTTTACAATGAGCAGTTCTTC
CASSRRTGRDLYNEQFF
>.|TRBV30|.|TRBJ2-6
TGTGCCTGGAGTGTTTATTCTTACAGGGCCAGGGGGGCCAACGTCCTGACTTTC
CAWSVYSYRARGANVLTF
>few|TRBV4-3|.|TRBJ2-2
TGCGCCAGCAGCCAGGTCCGCAGGACCGGGGAGCTGTTTTTT
CASSQVRRTGELFF
>.|TRBV5-4|.|TRBJ2-5
TGTGCCAGCAGCTTGGGTTGGGAGCAAGAGACCCAGTACTTC
CASSLGWEQETQYF
>.|TRBV28|.|TRBJ2-6
TGTGCCAGCAGTTTGTACAGGGTCTCTGGGGCCAACGTCCTGACTTTC
CASSLYRVSGANVLTF
>.|TRBV6-5|TRBD1|TRBJ1-2
TGTGCCAGCAGCGACAGGGAGCTTGGCTACACCTTC
CASSDRELGYTF
>few|TRBV4-2|.|TRBJ2-3
TGTGCCAGCAGCCAAGAAGGGCCGCCCGGAGGGGCAGATACGCAGTATTTT
CASSQEGPPGGADTQYF
>.|TRBV4-3|.|TRBJ1-6
TGCGCCAGCAGCCCGACGGGTTTGCGATCACCCCTCCACTTT
CASSPTGLRSPLHF
>.|TRBV19|TRBD2|TRBJ2-3
TGTGCCAGTAGTATATCCCCTCCGGGACTAGCGGGAGGGCCAGATACGCAGTATTTT
CASSISPPGLAGGPDTQYF
>.|TRBV5-1|TRBD2|TRBJ2-3
TGCGCCAGCAGCTTACGGGAGGGAGGCACAGATACGCAGTATTTT
CASSLREGGTDTQYF
>.|TRBV11-2|.|TRBJ1-2
TGTGCCAGCAGCAAGAACTCAGGGGTGGCGAACTATGGCTACACCTTC
CASSKNSGVANYGYTF
>.|TRBV3-1/TRBV3-2|.|TRBJ1-2
TGTGCCAGCAGCGGGACTCAATACTATGGCTACACCTTC
CASSGTQYYGYTF
>.|TRBV7-8|.|TRBJ1-5
TGTGCCAGCAGCTTAGTCAGGGAGGATCAGCCCCAGCATTTT
CASSLVREDQPQHF
>.|TRBV7-2|.|TRBJ2-7
TGTGCCAGCAGCTCCCTAAAGGGAGACGGACCGTACGAGCAGTACTTC
CASSSLKGDGPYEQYF
>.|TRBV28|TRBD1|TRBJ2-4
TGTGCCAGCAGCGAAACCGGGACAGGGGGCGGGGGAGCCAAAAACATTCAGTACTTC
CASSETGTGGGGAKNIQYF
>.|TRBV29-1|TRBD1|TRBJ2-1
TGCAGCGTTGAAATTGACAGGGCTAGTGAGCAGTTCTTC
CSVEIDRASEQFF
>.|TRBV18|TRBD2|TRBJ2-3
TGTGCCAGCTCACCTCTAGCGGGAGGGACCACAGATACGCAGTATTTT
CASSPLAGGTTDTQYF
>.|TRBV6-5|.|TRBJ1-5
TGTGCCAGCTGGTTGGGCTCCTTTACGAATCAGCCCCAGCATTTT
CASWLGSFTNQPQHF
>.|TRBV28|TRBD2|TRBJ2-7
TGTGCCAGCAGCCGAGGACTAGCGGGATTCGACGAGCAGTACTTC
CASSRGLAGFDEQYF
>.|TRBV5-8|TRBD1|TRBJ1-6
TGTGCCAGCAGCCACCCGGACAGGGAGAATTCACCCCTCCACTTT
CASSHPDRENSPLHF
>.|TRBV7-2|.|TRBJ1-6
TGTGCCAGCAGCCAAGGGGCGAGCTCCTATAATTCACCCCTCCACTTT
CASSQGASSYNSPLHF
>.|TRBV7-2|.|TRBJ1-2
TGTGCCAGCAGCTTACAGGGATTCGGATCTAATGGCTACACCTTC
CASSLQGFGSNGYTF
>.|TRBV28|.|TRBJ1-4
TGTGCCAGCAGACCTATCGGGGAGGTGGATGAAAAACTGTTTTTT
CASRPIGEVDEKLFF